What follows describes a single T cell receptor (beta chain). These data belong to a study of blood T cell repertoires in COVID-19. Looking at the study overall: COVID-19 samples collected from the United States, Italy and Spain covered acute and convalescent phases.

The method was immunoSEQ multiplex PCR; TCRdb's version includes in-frame clones alone and lacks a portion of them. The data hold 100,000 to 150,000 clones, with around 85% observed a single time. The sequenced sample was peripheral blood. The TCR was taken from a woman older than 75 with COVID-19, enrolled during active disease.

CDR3 loop: CASSRPSYEQYF. CDR3 sequence (DNA): TGCGCCAGCAGTAGGCCTAGTTACGAGCAGTACTTC. The V gene is TRBV10-1, the J gene TRBJ2-7; unclear D gene. Germline loops: CDR1 WNHNN, CDR2 SYGVQD (reference sequence). Trimming took off 5 bases at V and 4 bases at J, with 9 bases between the two ends. This CDR3 has 12 amino acids.